One sample yielded the 11 T cell receptor beta chains listed below, sequenced in a study of cytomegalovirus exposure and HLA in healthy donors. Primers: 60 Vbeta forward and 13 Jbeta reverse. The repertoire was sequenced with immunoSEQ multiplex PCR; TCRdb's copy has only in-frame clones and lacks some. The table includes 95,000 to 100,000 clones, 70% to 80% detected once. The sample consisted of PBMCs. These receptor sequences come from a woman aged 55-70 years in good health and CMV-seropositive.

This sequence joins TRBV25-1 and TRBJ2-1, with D possibly being TRBD1 (5 bases). CDR3 length equals 16 residues. The germline V gene has CDR1 MGHDK and CDR2 SYGVNS. The germline V and J ends were trimmed by 3 bases and 3 bases, with 15 bases remaining between them. As DNA, the CDR3 is TGTGCCAGCAGTGAGAGACAGCCTGACGTCTACAATGAGCAGTTCTTC. It codes for CASSERQPDVYNEQFF.

This rearrangement joins TRBV6-4 to TRBJ2-3, with D unclear. Germline loops: CDR1 MRHNA, CDR2 SNTAGT. The V gene lost 5 bases and the J gene lost 3 bases, with 9 bases spanning the gap. The CDR3 consists of 13 residues. The CDR3 loop reads CASSPEFTDTQYF. DNA of the CDR3: TGTGCCAGCAGTCCAGAATTTACAGATACGCAGTATTTT.

The chain links TRBV19 to TRBJ1-2; D ambiguous. Per the germline V gene, CDR1 is LNHDA and CDR2 is SQIVND (reference sequence). The CDR3 is 15 residues long. Trimming took off 3 bases at V and 3 bases at J, with 14 bases between the two ends. The CDR3 coding sequence is TGTGCCAGTAGTATTAGCCAGCCTCGGGACTATGGCTACACCTTC. Protein: CASSISQPRDYGYTF.

This rearrangement joins TRBV7-3 to TRBJ2-3; a weak D match, TRBD2 (5 bases). Per germline, CDR1 SGHTA and CDR2 FQGTGA. V dropped 3 bases and J dropped 4 bases, with 11 bases sitting between them. The CDR3 is 14 residues long. The CDR3 DNA follows: TGTGCCAGCAGCTTTGCAGGAGGCGCAGATACGCAGTATTTT. It yields the protein CASSFAGGADTQYF.

V and J are TRBV18 and TRBJ2-7; D call uncertain. Germline V gives CDR1 KGHSH, CDR2 LQKENI. This CDR3 region has 13 residues. V dropped 3 bases and J dropped 2 bases, with 8 bases sitting between them. The CDR3 is CASSPPTTYEQYF. The CDR3 bases are TGTGCCAGCTCACCCCCCACTACCTACGAGCAGTACTTC.

The chain is built from TRBV29-1 and TRBJ2-3, with TRBD2 matching over 7 bases. After removal of 7 bases from V and 5 bases from J, the junction contained 12 bases not matched to a gene. The CDR3 has 14 residues. Germline V CDR1 and CDR2: SQVTM, ANQGSEA. The CDR3 coding sequence is TGCAGCGCTGAGAGCGGGACCGGCGGAGATACGCAGTATTTT. This sequence encodes CSAESGTGGDTQYF.

The genes are TRBV6-6 and TRBJ1-5; 7 bases are shared with TRBD1. J gave up 3 bases and V 0 bases, and 5 bases lay outside the gene matches. This CDR3 comprises 16 residues. CDR1 MNHNY and CDR2 SVGAGI come from the germline V gene (reference sequence). In DNA, the CDR3 is TGTGCCAGCAGTTACTCGCGACAGGGTAACAATCAGCCCCAGCATTTT. This sequence encodes CASSYSRQGNNQPQHF.

The chain joins TRBV19 to TRBJ2-2; D possibly corresponds to TRBD1 (6 bases). Germline loops: CDR1 LNHDA, CDR2 SQIVND (reference sequence). This CDR3 comprises 16 residues. The ends were cut back, 5 bases at V and 1 base at J, with 14 bases in the middle. The CDR3 DNA is TGTGCCAGTAGTTCCCGACAGGTAGGGAACACCGGGGAGCTGTTTTTT. Translated, it gives CASSSRQVGNTGELFF. Supplemented by reference TRBV19 and TRBJ2-2, the full variable domain reads DGGITQSPKYLFRKEGQNVTLSCEQNLNHDAMYWYRQDPGQGLRLIYYSQIVNDFQKGDIAEGYSVSREKKESFPLTVTSAQKNPTAFYLCASSSRQVGNTGELFFGEGSRLTVL.

The chain uses TRBV30 and TRBJ2-2, with 11 nucleotides matching TRBD2. Trimming removed 2 bases from V and 7 bases from J; junction bases left unmatched: 15. CDR1 is GTSNPN, CDR2 SVGIG, per germline (reference sequence). This CDR3 spans 18 amino acids. CDR3 protein: CAWSPWSGTSGSNGELFF. CDR3 DNA: TGTGCCTGGAGTCCATGGTCCGGGACTAGCGGTTCGAACGGGGAGCTGTTTTTT.

Written as DNA, the CDR3 is TGTGCCAGCAGCACGGGGACACTATCTTCCCTCCACTTT. Translated, it gives CASSTGTLSSLHF. The chain recombines TRBV9 with TRBJ1-6, with a weak D call TRBD1 (6 bases). The germline V and J ends were trimmed by 4 bases and 14 bases, with 16 bases remaining between them. CDR1 is SGDLS, CDR2 YYNGEE, per germline. The CDR3 has 13 amino acids.

The rearrangement uses TRBV7-9 and TRBJ1-1; 7 nucleotides align to TRBD1. The germline V gene has CDR1 SEHNR and CDR2 FQNEAQ (reference sequence). The V segment lost 5 bases and the J segment 0 bases; nucleotides outside the gene matches: 12. This CDR3 contains 17 residues. CDR3 sequence reads: CASSKLRDRNLNTEAFF. For the CDR3, the DNA is TGTGCCAGCAGCAAGCTCCGGGACAGAAATCTGAACACTGAAGCTTTCTTT.